These T cell receptor beta chains were read from a single sample in a study of T cells in Graves' hyperthyroidism and ophthalmopathy. Each CDR3 protein is one row after TCRdb ran MiXCR on the multiplex PCR reads. This sample has about 760,000 distinct CDR3 sequences, with under 45% found just once. The specimen was blood. The receptors shown here come from a middle-aged woman with Graves' hyperthyroidism. Each CDR3 is given with its conserved first and last residue. The D gene is left open where the match is weak. Size tells how often a clone was seen (once, few, many) or the class of an expanded clone, and some rows leave it out.

TRBV15	TRBJ2-3	.	.	CATSRETAVRGTYTQYF	TGTGCCACCAGCAGGGAAACCGCAGTCCGGGGCACATATACGCAGTATTTT
TRBV9	TRBJ2-5	many	TRBD2	CASSVEVLAGRETQYF	TGTGCCAGCAGCGTAGAGGTACTAGCGGGACGAGAGACCCAGTACTTC
TRBV6-2/TRBV6-3	TRBJ2-5	.	.	CAISFTGQTQYF	TGTGCCATCAGTTTTACCGGGCAGACCCAGTACTTC
TRBV7-9	TRBJ2-5	.	.	CASRPGSGQEAQYF	TGTGCCAGCAGACCGGGCAGCGGACAAGAGGCCCAGTACTTC
TRBV5-4	TRBJ1-2	.	TRBD1	CASRPGTVPYGYTF	TGTGCCAGCAGACCCGGGACAGTCCCCTATGGCTACACCTTC
TRBV4-3	TRBJ1-4	few	.	CASSQVGAGLPNEKLFF	TGCGCCAGCAGCCAAGTGGGGGCGGGGCTGCCTAATGAAAAACTGTTTTTT
TRBV20-1	TRBJ2-3	.	.	CSARDPTGSTDTQYF	TGCAGTGCTAGAGACCCGACAGGCAGCACAGATACGCAGTATTTT
TRBV2	TRBJ1-6	many	.	CASDGVPRQSPLHF	TGTGCCAGCGATGGGGTCCCGCGCCAGTCACCCCTCCACTTT
TRBV3-1	TRBJ2-7	many	.	CASSQAGTYEQYF	TGTGCCAGCAGCCAAGCGGGAACCTACGAGCAGTACTTC
TRBV24-1	TRBJ1-2	few	.	CATSDFPTGRKGYTF	TGTGCCACCAGTGATTTTCCCACGGGACGAAAGGGCTACACCTTC
TRBV14	TRBJ2-2	many	.	CASSGDGELFF	TGTGCCAGCAGCGGGGACGGGGAGCTGTTTTTT
TRBV10-3	TRBJ2-5	.	.	CAISRLGETQYF	TGTGCCATCAGTAGACTAGGGGAGACCCAGTACTTC
TRBV10-3	TRBJ2-7	.	.	CAISEARVAEQYF	TGTGCCATCAGTGAGGCCAGGGTGGCGGAGCAGTACTTC
TRBV4-2	TRBJ2-7	.	TRBD2	CASSQDHRLAGGQHEQYF	TGTGCCAGCAGCCAAGATCATCGTCTAGCGGGAGGGCAACACGAGCAGTACTTC
TRBV6-6	TRBJ2-7	few	.	CASSYPVEEQYF	TGTGCCAGCAGTTACCCGGTGGAGGAGCAGTACTTC
TRBV2	TRBJ1-5	.	.	CASSPPGRANQPQHF	TGTGCCAGCTCACCACCGGGCAGGGCCAATCAGCCCCAGCATTTT
TRBV7-2	TRBJ2-7	many	.	CASSLPPTEQYF	TGTGCCAGCAGCTTGCCCCCTACCGAGCAGTACTTC
TRBV29-1	TRBJ2-7	many	.	CSVEESSYEQYF	TGCAGCGTTGAAGAGTCGAGCTACGAGCAGTACTTC
TRBV7-9	TRBJ2-2	.	.	CASSLIPPGGSGELFF	TGTGCCAGCAGCTTAATCCCCCCCGGGGGCAGCGGGGAGCTGTTTTTT
TRBV18	TRBJ2-7	.	.	CASSPGSSEQYF	TGTGCCAGCTCACCTGGGTCGTCGGAGCAGTACTTC
TRBV7-3	TRBJ2-2	.	.	CASSSLVGGELFF	TGTGCCAGCAGCTCCCTGGTGGGCGGGGAGCTGTTTTTT
TRBV10-3	TRBJ2-7	many	TRBD2	CAISRTASGGRTYEQYF	TGTGCCATCAGTCGAACAGCTTCTGGCGGGAGAACCTACGAGCAGTACTTC
TRBV20-1	TRBJ1-2	.	.	CSARVDSGDGYTF	TGCAGTGCTAGAGTAGATTCGGGGGATGGCTACACCTTC
TRBV7-9	TRBJ1-1	.	.	CASSWVRGLNTEAFF	TGTGCCAGCAGCTGGGTCCGGGGCCTCAACACTGAAGCTTTCTTT